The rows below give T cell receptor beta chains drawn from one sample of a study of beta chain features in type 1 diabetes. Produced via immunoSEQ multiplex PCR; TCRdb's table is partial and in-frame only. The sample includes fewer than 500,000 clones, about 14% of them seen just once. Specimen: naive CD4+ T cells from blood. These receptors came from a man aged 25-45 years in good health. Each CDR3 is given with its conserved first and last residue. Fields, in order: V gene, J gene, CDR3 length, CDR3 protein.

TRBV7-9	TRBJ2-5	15	CASTLETGDQETQYF
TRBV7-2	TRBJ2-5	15	CASSLVVTDRETQYF
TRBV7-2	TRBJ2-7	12	CASSSHTYEQYF
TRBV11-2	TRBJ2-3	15	CATTPLGEFTDTQYF
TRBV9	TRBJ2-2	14	CASTTLTGSGELFF
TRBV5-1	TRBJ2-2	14	CASSPDRYTGELFF
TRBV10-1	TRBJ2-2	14	CASSDRQGAGELFF
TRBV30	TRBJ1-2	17	CAWSVPGHSFTNYGYTF
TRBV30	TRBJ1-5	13	CAWSLEGNQPQHF
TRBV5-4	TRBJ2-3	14	CASSKTHRGDTQYF
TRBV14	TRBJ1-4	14	CASSQGTEYEKLFF
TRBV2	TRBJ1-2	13	CASNPGRQVGYTF
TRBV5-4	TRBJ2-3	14	CASSPTGQRDTQYF
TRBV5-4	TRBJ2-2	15	CASSLKIGGTGELFF